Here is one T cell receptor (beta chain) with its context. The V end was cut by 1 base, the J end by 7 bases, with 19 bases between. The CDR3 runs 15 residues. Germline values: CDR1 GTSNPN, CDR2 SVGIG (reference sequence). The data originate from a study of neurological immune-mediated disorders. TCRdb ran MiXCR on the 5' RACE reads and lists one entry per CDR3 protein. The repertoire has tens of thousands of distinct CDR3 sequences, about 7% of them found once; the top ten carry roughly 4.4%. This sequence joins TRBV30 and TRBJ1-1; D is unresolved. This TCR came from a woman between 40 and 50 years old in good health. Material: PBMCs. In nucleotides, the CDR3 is TGTGCCTGGAGTGCTACCGGAGGGAATTATGGTGAAGCTTTCTTT. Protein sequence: CAWSATGGNYGEAFF.